A single sample gave rise to the 27 T cell receptor beta chains below, sequenced in a study of T cell responses to AZD1222 COVID-19 vaccine (dated by TCRdb to the early 2020s). Library preparation employed the immunoSEQ multiplex PCR assay. The table was pulled from immuneACCESS by TCRdb, which kept in-frame rearrangements only. Such tables lose some clones; where checked, under half of the loss comes from unresolved V genes, and the rest has no known cause. The sample table shows 100,000 to 150,000 clones, and about nine tenths are seen once. Clones ranked in the top ten supply roughly 6% of the sample. The sample's time point label, in plain terms: baseline before first vaccination. Sequences were derived from peripheral blood, sampled on day 0 of AZD1222 vaccination. Receptors were obtained from an adult in good health.

The chain uses TRBV27 and TRBJ1-1; TRBD1 is a possible D gene (6 bases). V shed 2 bases and J shed 2 bases, with 15 bases lying between them. The germline V gene has CDR1 MNHEY and CDR2 SMNVEV (reference sequence). This CDR3 comprises 16 residues. The CDR3 sequence is CASSLKGGASNTEAFF. In DNA form, the CDR3 reads TGTGCCAGCAGTTTAAAGGGGGGAGCTTCTAACACTGAAGCTTTCTTT.

The V call is TRBV27, the J call TRBJ1-3; no definite D call. The germline V gene encodes CDR1 MNHEY and CDR2 SMNVEV (reference sequence). CDR3 length: 16 amino acids. V was cut by 0 bases and J by 0 bases, with 9 bases left in between. The CDR3 sequence is CASSLSWTLSGNTIYF. The CDR3 coding sequence is TGTGCCAGCAGTTTATCCTGGACGCTCTCTGGAAACACCATATATTTT.

CDR3 residues: CASSRTGITDTQYF. In DNA, the CDR3 is TGTGCCAGCAGCCGGACAGGGATCACAGATACGCAGTATTTT. This chain joins TRBV3-1 (or the pseudogene TRBV3-2) and TRBJ2-3, with 8 positions matching TRBD1. In germline, CDR1 is LGHDT, CDR2 YNNKEL (reference sequence). The CDR3 totals 14 residues. Germline trimming cut 4 bases from V and 2 bases from J; bases unmatched to any gene: 2.

CDR3 DNA: TGCGCCAGCAGCCAGGCTTTCGATCAGCCCCAGCATTTT. Translating gives CASSQAFDQPQHF. The rearrangement uses TRBV4-1 and TRBJ1-5; the D is unclear. CDR3 size: 13 residues. Per the germline V gene, CDR1 is MGHRA and CDR2 is YSYEKL. The ends were cut back, 3 bases at V and 5 bases at J, with 8 bases in the middle.

The chain combines TRBV6-5 with TRBJ2-3; no definite D call. CDR1 MNHEY and CDR2 SVGAGI come from the germline V gene. The CDR3 has 13 amino acids. Trimming shortened V by 6 bases and J by 0 bases, and 7 bases separated the two germline ends. In DNA, the CDR3 is TGTGCCAGCAGGTGGGAAAGCACAGATACGCAGTATTTT. This encodes CASRWESTDTQYF.

V and J are TRBV7-9 and TRBJ1-1; D uncertain. The germline CDR1 and CDR2 sequences are SEHNR and FQNEAQ (reference sequence). V lost 5 bases and J lost 0, with 10 bases in between. The CDR3 totals 14 residues. CDR3 sequence reads: CASSAGRLNTEAFF. CDR3 nucleotides: TGTGCCAGCAGCGCCGGAAGACTGAACACTGAAGCTTTCTTT.

This rearrangement joins TRBV4-1 to TRBJ2-7; perhaps TRBD2 as D (6 bases). V gave up 0 bases and J gave up 2 bases, with 17 bases separating them. CDR3 size: 17 residues. Germline loops: CDR1 MGHRA, CDR2 YSYEKL. Here the CDR3 DNA reads TGCGCCAGCAGCCAAGAAGGGGTCGCGGGACGAACCTACGAGCAGTACTTC. Encoded protein: CASSQEGVAGRTYEQYF.

This clone was found once. The CDR3: CSVLRVGAFF. DNA of the CDR3: TGCAGCGTTTTAAGAGTCGGAGCTTTCTTT. The V call is TRBV29-1, the J call TRBJ1-1; D gene ambiguous. This CDR3 contains 10 residues. The germline V and J ends were trimmed by 5 bases and 10 bases, with 11 bases remaining between them. The germline V gene encodes CDR1 SQVTM and CDR2 ANQGSEA.

The rearrangement joins TRBV30 to TRBJ2-7, with 9 bases aligning to TRBD1. The junction had 8 bases not matched to a gene; V was cut back by 3 bases and J by 2 bases. The CDR3 loop spans 15 amino acids. Germline loops: CDR1 GTSNPN, CDR2 SVGIG (reference sequence). CDR3 sequence reads: CAWRPGTGRPYEQYF. The CDR3 nucleotides are TGTGCCTGGAGGCCAGGGACAGGGAGACCCTACGAGCAGTACTTC.

The chain employs TRBV19 and TRBJ2-1; D may be TRBD1 (6 bases). Trimming removed 2 bases from V and 4 bases from J, with 6 bases in between. CDR1 is LNHDA, CDR2 SQIVND, per germline (reference sequence). The CDR3 has 13 residues. CDR3 residues: CASSITGYNEQFF. In DNA form, the CDR3 reads TGTGCCAGTAGTATAACAGGGTACAATGAGCAGTTCTTC.

The rearrangement joins TRBV19 to TRBJ1-4; D might be TRBD1 (5 bases). From germline, CDR1 is LNHDA and CDR2 SQIVND (reference sequence). Between the trimmed V and J ends, which lost 4 bases and 5 bases, there was a span of 17 bases. The CDR3 consists of 16 residues. The CDR3 loop reads CASSKGRGAQNEKLFF. CDR3 nucleotides: TGTGCCAGTAGTAAGGGGAGGGGCGCTCAGAATGAAAAACTGTTTTTT. The full variable domain, with the rest looked up from reference TRBV19 and TRBJ1-4, is DGGITQSPKYLFRKEGQNVTLSCEQNLNHDAMYWYRQDPGQGLRLIYYSQIVNDFQKGDIAEGYSVSREKKESFPLTVTSAQKNPTAFYLCASSKGRGAQNEKLFFGSGTQLSVL.

J is TRBJ1-2 and V is TRBV6-6; weak D call: TRBD1 (6 bases). Germline loops: CDR1 MNHNY, CDR2 SVGAGI (reference sequence). This CDR3 spans 16 amino acids. V was clipped by 2 bases and J by 1 base, with 14 bases between them. CDR3 DNA: TGTGCCAGCAGTTACAGTGGGGGCTCGGGTAACTATGGCTACACCTTC. It specifies CASSYSGGSGNYGYTF.

The DNA for the CDR3 is TGTGCCAGCAGTCCTATCCCGGGGGGGTTGAACACTGAAGCTTTCTTT. It specifies CASSPIPGGLNTEAFF. The chain uses TRBV27 and TRBJ1-1; possible D gene TRBD1, 5 bases. CDR3 length: 16 amino acids. Germline CDR1 MNHEY, CDR2 SMNVEV (reference sequence). The V and J ends lost 5 bases and 0 bases respectively, with 16 bases between them.

This rearrangement joins TRBV19 to TRBJ1-4; TRBD1 agrees at 7 bases. Germline lookup yields CDR1 LNHDA and CDR2 SQIVND (reference sequence). The ends lost 5 bases at V and 8 bases at J; junction bases unmatched: 5. CDR3 length: 13 amino acids. CDR3 nucleotides: TGTGCCAGTAGTCCGCACAGGGGAGAAAAACTGTTTTTT. This translates into CASSPHRGEKLFF.

This clone turned up a few times. The V and J genes are TRBV19 and TRBJ2-7; 13 nucleotides align to TRBD2. Germline V CDR1 and CDR2: LNHDA, SQIVND (reference sequence). The CDR3 runs to 15 residues. V lost 6 bases, J lost 1 base, and 3 bases stayed unmatched. The CDR3, as DNA: TGTGCCAGTAGGCTGACTAGCGGGGGGTCCTACGAGCAGTACTTC. Amino acids: CASRLTSGGSYEQYF.

The chain recombines TRBV5-1 with TRBJ2-2; 14 nucleotides match TRBD2. The CDR3 loop spans 19 amino acids. Germline V gives CDR1 SGHRS, CDR2 YFSETQ. Germline trimming cut 8 bases from V and 1 base from J; bases unmatched to any gene: 13. CDR3 loop: CASPKPGLAGEMNTGELFF. CDR3 nucleotides: TGCGCCAGTCCAAAACCGGGACTAGCGGGGGAGATGAACACCGGGGAGCTGTTTTTT.

This chain joins TRBV6-6 and TRBJ1-2; D is perhaps TRBD1 (6 bases). The V end was cut by 4 bases, the J end by 3 bases, with 15 bases between. The CDR3 length is 15 residues. Germline-derived CDR1 and CDR2 are MNHNY and SVGAGI (reference sequence). Here the CDR3 DNA reads TGTGCCAGCAGTTTAGGGGGACACCCACACTATGGCTACACCTTC. Its protein is CASSLGGHPHYGYTF.

V and J are TRBV7-2 and TRBJ1-2; D is uncertain. The CDR3 spans 14 residues. The germline gives CDR1 SGHTA, CDR2 FQGNSA. Trimming pared 2 bases from V and 4 bases from J, leaving 11 bases between. The CDR3 here is CASSLSSDSYGYTF. CDR3 DNA: TGTGCCAGCAGCTTAAGCTCAGACTCCTATGGCTACACCTTC.

The chain recombines TRBV15 with TRBJ1-3, with TRBD1 as a possible D gene (5 bases). The CDR3 sequence is 14 residues long. Trimming took 5 bases from V and 2 from J, leaving 10 bases between them. CDR1 and CDR2 from the germline V gene are LNHNV and YYDKDF (reference sequence). CDR3 protein: CATSSRQPGNTIYF. For the CDR3, the DNA is TGTGCCACCAGCTCCCGACAGCCTGGAAACACCATATATTTT.

This chain uses TRBV6-1 with TRBJ1-2; possible D gene TRBD1, 6 bases. The V end lost 1 base, the J end lost 4 bases, and 19 bases lay between the germline ends. The CDR3 is 17 amino acids. CDR1 MNHNS and CDR2 SASEGT come from the germline V gene. CDR3 nucleotide sequence: TGTGCCAGCAGTGAAGGGTGGGGGGCGCGGGTGTTCTATGGCTACACCTTC. This sequence encodes CASSEGWGARVFYGYTF.

This sequence joins TRBV12-3 or TRBV12-4 and TRBJ1-1; D perhaps matches TRBD1 (5 bases). The CDR3 totals 13 residues. V was clipped by 3 bases and J by 4 bases, with 9 bases between them. The CDR3 bases are TGTGCCAGCAGTTTCTTGGGGGGCACTGAAGCTTTCTTT. Translation: CASSFLGGTEAFF.

This clone was observed a single time. V usage is TRBV5-4 and J usage is TRBJ2-6; D gene uncertain. Trimming shortened V by 0 bases and J by 0 bases, and 4 bases separated the two germline ends. The CDR3 has 15 residues. From germline, CDR1 is SGHNT and CDR2 YYREEE (reference sequence). Written as DNA, the CDR3 is TGTGCCAGCAGCTTGGCCGGCTCTGGGGCCAACGTCCTGACTTTC. It codes for CASSLAGSGANVLTF. The entire variable domain, with the rest obtained from reference TRBV5-4 and TRBJ2-6, is as follows: ETGVTQSPTHLIKTRGQQVTLRCSSQSGHNTVSWYQQALGQGPQFIFQYYREEENGRGNFPPRFSGLQFPNYSSELNVNALELDDSALYLCASSLAGSGANVLTFGAGSRLTVL.

This chain uses TRBV4-1 with TRBJ2-5; the D gene is possibly TRBD2 (6 bases). This CDR3 contains 14 residues. Trimming removed 1 base at V and 5 bases at J, with 11 bases between. Germline V lookup: CDR1 MGHRA, CDR2 YSYEKL. The CDR3 nucleotides are TGCGCCAGCAGCCAAGCGGGGGACCGGGAGACCCAGTACTTC. It is translated as CASSQAGDRETQYF.

This chain connects TRBV7-7 to TRBJ2-1, with 13 bases that match TRBD2. The CDR3 is made up of 17 amino acids. V lost 2 bases and J lost 8; bases outside the gene matches: 9. The germline gives CDR1 SSHAT, CDR2 FNYEAQ (reference sequence). In DNA, the CDR3 is TGTGCCAGCAGCTTACACTTTGGGACTAGCGGGGCGCATGAGCAGTTCTTC. Protein product: CASSLHFGTSGAHEQFF.

The CDR3 is CASSSGTWEAFF. In nucleotides, the CDR3 is TGCGCCAGCAGCTCCGGGACTTGGGAAGCTTTCTTT. The V call is TRBV4-1, the J call TRBJ1-1; TRBD1 is a possible D gene (5 bases). The CDR3 is made up of 12 amino acids. V lost 5 bases and J lost 8, with 12 bases in between. Germline-derived CDR1 and CDR2 are MGHRA and YSYEKL.

The chain carries TRBV2 and TRBJ2-1; 7 bases fit TRBD2. Germline V lookup: CDR1 SNHLY, CDR2 FYNNEI. V was pared by 0 bases and J by 4 bases, with 0 bases of the junction left unmatched. The length of the CDR3 is 14 residues. CDR3 bases: TGTGCCAGCAGTGAAGCCGGGGGGTACAATGAGCAGTTCTTC. This gives the protein CASSEAGGYNEQFF.

V is TRBV4-1 and J is TRBJ2-1; D gene ambiguous. Between the trimmed V and J ends, which lost 1 base and 10 bases, there was a span of 14 bases. The CDR3 consists of 14 residues. Germline CDR1 MGHRA, CDR2 YSYEKL. This CDR3 is CASSQVDTSDEQFF. CDR3 DNA sequence: TGCGCCAGCAGCCAAGTTGACACCTCCGACGAGCAGTTCTTC.